This T cell receptor (beta chain) emerged from a study of tumor and adjacent non-tumor tissue in lung cancer. Study in general: Histology: 12 adenocarcinoma, a couple of squamous cell carcinoma, 1 small cell lung cancer. Each sample yielded 3.5 million to 4.5 million productive TCRbeta reads on average. The study's findings and limits: Tumor tissue had significantly higher TCR diversity than normal lung.

No cell sorting was done before RNA was extracted from the tissue. Newly diagnosed lung cancer patients had thoracic surgery in China, August–late 2014, without prior chemotherapy. A modified ARM-PCR protocol with three rounds of nested PCR amplified TCRbeta. From the multiplex PCR reads, TCRdb called clonotypes with MiXCR, one entry per CDR3 protein. Among 110,000 or so distinct CDR3 sequences listed, roughly 80% were seen once. There are a few counts of this clonotype. As yet, its antigen is unknown. Trimming left V 2 bases short and J 0 bases short, with 14 bases between. Germline values: CDR1 MDHEN, CDR2 SYDVKM. CDR3 length: 16 residues.

The specimen sequenced was lung tumor tissue. The receptor comes from a woman aged 55 to 70 with non-small cell lung cancer. The chain is built from TRBV28 and TRBJ2-7; D possibly corresponds to TRBD2 (5 bases). The CDR3 reads CASSLRVGESSYEQYF. The CDR3 DNA sequence: TGTGCCAGCAGTTTACGGGTCGGGGAAAGCTCCTACGAGCAGTACTTC.